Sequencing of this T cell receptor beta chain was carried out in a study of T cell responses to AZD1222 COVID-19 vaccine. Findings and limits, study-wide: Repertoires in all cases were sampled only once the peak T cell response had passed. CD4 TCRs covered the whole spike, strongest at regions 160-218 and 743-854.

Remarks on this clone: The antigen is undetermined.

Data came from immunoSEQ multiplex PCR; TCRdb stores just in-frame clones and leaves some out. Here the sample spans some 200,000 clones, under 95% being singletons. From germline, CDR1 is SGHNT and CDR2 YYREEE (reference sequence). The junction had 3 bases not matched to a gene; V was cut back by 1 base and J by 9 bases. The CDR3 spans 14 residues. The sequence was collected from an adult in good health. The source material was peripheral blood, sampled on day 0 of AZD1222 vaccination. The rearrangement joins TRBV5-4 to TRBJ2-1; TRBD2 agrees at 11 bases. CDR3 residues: CASSLTSGGFEQFF. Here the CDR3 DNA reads TGTGCCAGCAGCTTGACTAGCGGGGGTTTTGAGCAGTTCTTC.